This note documents a single TCR beta chain sequence. Its antigen remains unknown. Clones were read by immunoSEQ multiplex PCR, and TCRdb kept only the in-frame ones, dropping some. Counted here are roughly 320,000 clones, more than 70% occurring once; the ten biggest clones make up 1.5% to 2.5%. Treatment described: 15 to 20 received Ad26.COV2.S at low or high dose, single or two shots; 5 received placebo; per-sample allocation not given. It was on day 63 after the first vaccine or placebo injection that samples were taken. In the vaccine, an Ad26 vector expressed the SARS-CoV-2 spike of the Wuhan strain. These data originate in a study of Ad26.COV2.S vaccination and SARS-CoV-2 variants. Study findings and constraints: Spike-specific responses of CD8+ and CD4+ T cells were reported to display substantial breadth after vaccination.

V shed 4 bases and J shed 7 bases, with 23 bases lying between them. The CDR3 totals 16 residues. Per the germline V gene, CDR1 is SGHRS and CDR2 is YFSETQ. The source was peripheral blood, collected in a trial of Ad26.COV2.S vaccine versus placebo. This chain joins TRBV5-1 and TRBJ1-2; tentatively, D is TRBD1 (6 bases). The receptor's source is a person aged 18-65 years who received the Ad26.COV2.S COVID-19 vaccine or a placebo. CDR3 sequence (DNA): TGCGCCAGCAGCGCTTCAAACAGGGTAACGAACGCTGGCTACACCTTC. Protein sequence: CASSASNRVTNAGYTF. Complete variable domain (other parts from reference TRBV5-1 and TRBJ1-2): KAGVTQTPRYLIKTRGQQVTLSCSPISGHRSVSWYQQTPGQGLQFLFEYFSETQRNKGNFPGRFSGRQFSNSRSEMNVSTLELGDSALYLCASSASNRVTNAGYTFGSGTRLTVV.